The present T cell receptor (beta chain) was sequenced within a study of blood T cell repertoires in COVID-19. About the study: Sites in the United States, Italy and Spain provided acute and convalescent COVID-19 samples. PBMCs, B-cell-depleted T cells, or T cells provided the cDNA or gDNA that made up the material.

The data were produced by immunoSEQ multiplex PCR, yet TCRdb's version contains in-frame clones alone and is incomplete. The sample gives 220,000 or so clones, approximately 86% of which show up once; roughly 10% is in the top ten. The CDR3 contains 15 residues. Germline loops: CDR1 MNHEY, CDR2 SMNVEV (reference sequence). The ends lost 6 bases at V and 2 bases at J; junction bases unmatched: 1. The sequence came from a woman in her forties or fifties with COVID-19, enrolled during active disease. J is TRBJ1-6 and V is TRBV27; 10 bases match TRBD1. Material: peripheral blood. The CDR3, as DNA: TGTGCCAGCAGGACAGGGGGCGCCTATAATTCACCCCTCCACTTT. Translating it yields CASRTGGAYNSPLHF.